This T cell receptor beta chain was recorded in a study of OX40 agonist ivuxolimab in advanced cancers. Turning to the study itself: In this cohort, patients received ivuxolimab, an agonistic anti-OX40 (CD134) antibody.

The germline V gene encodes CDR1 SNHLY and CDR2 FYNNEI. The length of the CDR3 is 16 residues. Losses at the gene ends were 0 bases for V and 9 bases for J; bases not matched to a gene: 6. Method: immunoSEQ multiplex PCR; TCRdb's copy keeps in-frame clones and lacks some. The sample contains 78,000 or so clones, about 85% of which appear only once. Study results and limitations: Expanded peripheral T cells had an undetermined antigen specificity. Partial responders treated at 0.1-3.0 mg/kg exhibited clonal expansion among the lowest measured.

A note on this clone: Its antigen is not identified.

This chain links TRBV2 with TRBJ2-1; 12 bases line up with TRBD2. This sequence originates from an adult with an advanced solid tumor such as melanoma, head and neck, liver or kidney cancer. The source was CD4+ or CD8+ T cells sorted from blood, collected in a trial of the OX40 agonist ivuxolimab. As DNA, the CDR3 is TGTGCCAGCAGTGAAGCGGGTGGACTAGCGGGATCTGAGCAGTTCTTC. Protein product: CASSEAGGLAGSEQFF.